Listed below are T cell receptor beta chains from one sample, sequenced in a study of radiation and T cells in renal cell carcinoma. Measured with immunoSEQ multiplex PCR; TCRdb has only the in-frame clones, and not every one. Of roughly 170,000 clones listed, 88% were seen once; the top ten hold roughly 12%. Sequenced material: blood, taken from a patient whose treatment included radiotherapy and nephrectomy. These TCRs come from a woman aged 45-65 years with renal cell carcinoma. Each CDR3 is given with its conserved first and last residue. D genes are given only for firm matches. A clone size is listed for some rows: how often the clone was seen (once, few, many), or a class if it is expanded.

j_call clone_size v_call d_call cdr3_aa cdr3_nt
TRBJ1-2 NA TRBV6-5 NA CASRVRDSRRGGYTF TGTGCCAGCAGAGTTCGGGACTCCCGTCGTGGGGGCTACACCTTC
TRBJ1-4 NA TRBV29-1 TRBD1 CSAQQGAGEKLFF TGCAGCGCCCAACAGGGGGCTGGTGAAAAACTGTTTTTT
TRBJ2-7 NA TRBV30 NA CAWSPGNSYEQYF TGTGCCTGGAGTCCCGGGAACTCCTACGAGCAGTACTTC
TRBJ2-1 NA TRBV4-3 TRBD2 CASSASSGGLSYNEQFF TGCGCCAGCAGCGCATCTAGCGGGGGCCTCTCATACAATGAGCAGTTCTTC
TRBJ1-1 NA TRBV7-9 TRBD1 CASSLRAARDRGHTEAFF TGTGCCAGCAGCTTAAGGGCCGCGAGGGACAGGGGTCACACTGAAGCTTTCTTT
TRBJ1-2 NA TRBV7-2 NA CASSLVRQGRRGGYTF TGTGCCAGCAGCTTAGTTAGGCAGGGGCGCAGGGGTGGCTACACCTTC
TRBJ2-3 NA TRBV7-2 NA CASSGVWRGDTQYF TGTGCCAGCAGCGGGGTCTGGAGGGGAGATACGCAGTATTTT
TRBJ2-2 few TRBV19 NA CASSIRLSPGELFF TGTGCCAGTAGTATACGCCTGTCCCCCGGGGAGCTGTTTTTT
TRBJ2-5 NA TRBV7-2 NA CASSLTYRAIAAQYF TGTGCCAGCAGCTTAACATATCGGGCCATCGCGGCCCAGTACTTC
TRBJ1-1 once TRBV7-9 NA CASSPQGRPNTEAFF TGTGCCAGCAGCCCTCAGGGACGGCCGAACACTGAAGCTTTCTTT
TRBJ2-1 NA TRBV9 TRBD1 CASSAGTGGYNEQFF TGTGCCAGCAGCGCAGGGACAGGGGGCTACAATGAGCAGTTCTTC
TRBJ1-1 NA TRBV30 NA CAWSSSGGTEAFF TGTGCCTGGAGTTCTTCCGGGGGCACTGAAGCTTTCTTT
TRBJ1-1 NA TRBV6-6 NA CASSSSGIEAFF TGTGCCAGCAGTTCCTCAGGGATTGAAGCTTTCTTT
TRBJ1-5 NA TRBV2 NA CASRQSNQPQHF TGTGCCAGCAGACAGAGCAATCAGCCCCAGCATTTT
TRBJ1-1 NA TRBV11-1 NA CASRHPRGVNTEAFF TGTGCCAGCAGACACCCGCGAGGGGTGAACACTGAAGCTTTCTTT
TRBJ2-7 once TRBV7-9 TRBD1 CASSSLTGPYEQYF TGTGCCAGCAGCTCTCTGACAGGGCCCTACGAGCAGTACTTC
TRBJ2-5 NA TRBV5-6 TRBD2 CASRLAGESETQYF TGTGCCAGCAGGCTAGCGGGGGAATCGGAGACCCAGTACTTC
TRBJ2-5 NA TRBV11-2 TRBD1 CASSLAGQGETQYF TGTGCCAGCAGCTTAGCGGGACAGGGAGAGACCCAGTACTTC
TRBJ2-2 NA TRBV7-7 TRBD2 CASSLAGTGELFF TGTGCTAGCAGCTTAGCGGGCACCGGGGAGCTGTTTTTT
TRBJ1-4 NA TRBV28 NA CASSLPGTIEKLFF TGTGCCAGCAGTTTACCGGGGACAATTGAAAAACTGTTTTTT
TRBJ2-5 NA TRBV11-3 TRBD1 CASSLDGDRGETQYF TGTGCCAGCAGCTTAGATGGAGACAGGGGGGAGACCCAGTACTTC
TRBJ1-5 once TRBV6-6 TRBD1 CASRDTGAANQPQHF TGTGCCAGCAGAGATACAGGGGCCGCCAATCAGCCCCAGCATTTT
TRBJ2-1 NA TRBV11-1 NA CASSLGASRPQFF TGTGCCAGCAGCTTGGGGGCTTCCCGACCGCAGTTCTTC
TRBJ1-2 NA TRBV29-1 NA CSVEELDVDSGYTF TGCAGCGTTGAGGAGTTGGACGTGGATTCCGGCTACACCTTC
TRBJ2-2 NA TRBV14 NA CASSQLTGPGELFF TGTGCCAGCAGCCAACTAACAGGGCCCGGGGAGCTGTTTTTT
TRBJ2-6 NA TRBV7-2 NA CASSLASHSGANVLTF TGTGCCAGCAGCTTAGCCTCCCACTCTGGGGCCAACGTCCTGACTTTC
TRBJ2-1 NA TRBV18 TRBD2 CASSRTSGGPYPAEQFF TGTGCCAGCTCACGGACTAGCGGGGGGCCCTATCCCGCGGAGCAGTTCTTC
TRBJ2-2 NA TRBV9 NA CASSVAGDGTGELFF TGTGCCAGCAGCGTAGCAGGAGACGGCACCGGGGAGCTGTTTTTT
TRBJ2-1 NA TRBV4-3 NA CASSQGWGRGLNEQFF TGCGCCAGCAGCCAAGGTTGGGGGCGAGGGCTCAATGAGCAGTTCTTC
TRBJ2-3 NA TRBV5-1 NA CASSLEGSSSTDTQYF TGCGCCAGCAGCTTGGAAGGCAGTTCTAGCACAGATACGCAGTATTTT
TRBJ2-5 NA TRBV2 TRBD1 CASKQGEEETQYF TGTGCCAGCAAACAGGGGGAAGAAGAGACCCAGTACTTC
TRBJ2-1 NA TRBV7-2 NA CASSLSTLLGYEQFF TGTGCCAGCAGCTTAAGTACTCTGCTAGGGTATGAGCAGTTCTTC
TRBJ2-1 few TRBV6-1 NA CASSVVLAGVEQFF TGTGCCAGCAGTGTGGTACTAGCTGGCGTTGAGCAGTTCTTC
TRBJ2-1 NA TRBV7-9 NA CASSPRAGFSGHEQFF TGTGCCAGCAGTCCTCGGGCGGGATTCTCCGGGCATGAGCAGTTCTTC
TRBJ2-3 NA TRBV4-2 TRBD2 CASSPLMLTSGGASDTQYF TGTGCCAGCAGCCCCCTCATGCTGACTAGCGGGGGGGCATCAGATACGCAGTATTTT
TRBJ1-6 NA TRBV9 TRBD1 CASSLRGGNSPLHF TGTGCCAGTAGCCTCAGGGGGGGAAATTCACCCCTCCACTTT
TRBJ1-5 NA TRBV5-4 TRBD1 CASSFDRDNQPQHF TGTGCCAGCAGCTTTGACAGGGACAATCAGCCCCAGCATTTT
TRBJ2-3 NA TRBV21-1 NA CASSKDRDSRGTDTQYF TGTGCCAGCAGCAAAGATCGGGACAGTCGCGGCACAGATACGCAGTATTTT
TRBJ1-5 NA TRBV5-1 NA CASSPSPGNQPQHF TGCGCCAGCAGCCCCTCTCCTGGTAATCAGCCCCAGCATTTT
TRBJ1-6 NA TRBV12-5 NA CASGLGGSYNSPLHF TGTGCTAGTGGTTTGGGGGGTTCCTATAATTCACCCCTCCACTTT
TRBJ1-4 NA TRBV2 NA CASSESKGFNEKLFF TGTGCCAGCAGTGAAAGCAAGGGATTTAATGAAAAACTGTTTTTT
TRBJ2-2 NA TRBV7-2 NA CASSFSEGGELFF TGTGCCAGCAGCTTTAGCGAGGGCGGGGAGCTGTTTTTT
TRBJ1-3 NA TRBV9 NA CASSVEYSGNTIYF TGTGCCAGCAGCGTAGAGTACTCTGGAAACACCATATATTTT
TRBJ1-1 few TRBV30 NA CAWNSAGNTEAFF TGTGCCTGGAACTCAGCGGGGAACACTGAAGCTTTCTTT
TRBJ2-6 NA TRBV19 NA CASTPEAGANVLTF TGTGCCAGTACCCCCGAAGCTGGGGCCAACGTCCTGACTTTC
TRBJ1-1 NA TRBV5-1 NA CASSLGYWRRNTEAFF TGCGCCAGCAGCTTGGGGTATTGGAGGCGGAACACTGAAGCTTTCTTT